This TCR beta chain stems from a study of beta chain features in type 1 diabetes. Findings and caveats of the study: Insertions were fewer and deletions more numerous at VDJ junctions in type 1 diabetes patients. Patients with Type 1 diabetes showed moderately but significantly shorter TCRB CDR3s in all four CD4+ subsets.

A remark on this clone: Its antigen is not identified.

The study reverse transcribed the entire isolated RNA, so it sequenced expressed TCRB transcripts. TCRdb's table, derived via immunoSEQ multiplex PCR, lists solely in-frame clones and lacks some. The sample records some 250,000 clones, roughly a tenth being singletons. Researchers reported sorting CD4+ naive, central memory, regulatory and stem cell-like memory cells via CD45RO/CCR7/CD25/CD127/CD95/CD27. CDR3 length: 16 amino acids. Germline V gene lookup returns CDR1 SGHDT and CDR2 YYEEEE. V dropped 3 bases and J dropped 4; count of bases not matched to a gene: 9. J is TRBJ2-1 and V is TRBV5-6, with TRBD2 identical over 8 bases. Specimen: naive CD4+ T cells from blood. The clonotype originates from a man younger than 45 with type 1 diabetes. The CDR3 loop reads CASSSSAGGYYNEQFF. The CDR3 DNA reads as TGTGCCAGCAGCTCCTCCGCGGGGGGATATTACAATGAGCAGTTCTTC.